This T cell receptor (beta chain) was sequenced during a study of cytomegalovirus exposure and HLA in healthy donors. Study-level results: TCR association rates varied by HLA locus in a later analysis, with DRB1 highest and HLA-C lowest. An analysis was carried out later, and it reportedly showed fewer N-insertions in an Asian-associated ancestry cluster than the approximately 680-donor mean. Sequencing likely caused a cluster of highly shared sequence variants.

A remark on this clone: No antigen is known for it.

The PCR made use of 60 Vbeta and 13 Jbeta primers. Assay used: immunoSEQ multiplex PCR; TCRdb lists only in-frame clones, some missing. The sample carries roughly 150,000 clones, roughly 80% recorded once. The receptor comes from a woman aged 40 to 49 in good health and CMV-seropositive. Material: PBMCs.

CDR3 coding DNA: TGTGCCAGCAGCCCCTATACAGGGTTGGGTTCACCCCTCCACTTT. Translated, it gives CASSPYTGLGSPLHF. This chain uses TRBV9 with TRBJ1-6; D might be TRBD1 (6 bases). Germline assignment: CDR1 SGDLS and CDR2 YYNGEE. CDR3 length: 15 residues. Between the trimmed V and J ends, which lost 4 bases and 9 bases, there was a span of 17 bases.